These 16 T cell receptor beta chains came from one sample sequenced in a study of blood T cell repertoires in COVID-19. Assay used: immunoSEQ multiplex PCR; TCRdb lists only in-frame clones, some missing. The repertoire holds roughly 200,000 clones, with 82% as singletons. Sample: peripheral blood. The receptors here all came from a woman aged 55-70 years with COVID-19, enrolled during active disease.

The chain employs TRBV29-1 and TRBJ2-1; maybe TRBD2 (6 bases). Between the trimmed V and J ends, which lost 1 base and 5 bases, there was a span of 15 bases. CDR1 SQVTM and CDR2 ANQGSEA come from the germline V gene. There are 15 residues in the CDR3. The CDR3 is CSVEVWRGGNNEQFF. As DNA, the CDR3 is TGCAGCGTTGAAGTCTGGCGGGGAGGCAACAATGAGCAGTTCTTC.

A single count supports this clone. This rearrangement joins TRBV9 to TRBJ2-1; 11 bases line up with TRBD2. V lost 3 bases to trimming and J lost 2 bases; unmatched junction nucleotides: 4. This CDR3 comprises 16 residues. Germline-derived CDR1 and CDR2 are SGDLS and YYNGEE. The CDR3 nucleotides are TGTGCCAGCAGCGCTGATAGCGGGAGGGCCTACAATGAGCAGTTCTTC. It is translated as CASSADSGRAYNEQFF.

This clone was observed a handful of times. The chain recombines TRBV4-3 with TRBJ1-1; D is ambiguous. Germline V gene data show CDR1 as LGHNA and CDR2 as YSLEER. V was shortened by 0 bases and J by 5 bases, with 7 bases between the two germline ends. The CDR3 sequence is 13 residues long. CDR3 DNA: TGCGCCAGCAGCCAAGAAAGGAGGACTGAAGCTTTCTTT. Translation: CASSQERRTEAFF.

CDR3 sequence: CASSLFRTSGSSIDTQYF. CDR3 in DNA: TGTGCCAGCAGCTTATTCCGGACTAGCGGGAGTTCCATAGATACGCAGTATTTT. The J gene is TRBJ2-3, the V gene TRBV11-2; TRBD2 matches 13 bases. V shed 2 bases and J 5 bases; nucleotides not matched to a gene: 10. Germline V gene sequence: CDR1 SGHAT, CDR2 FQNNGV. This CDR3 spans 18 amino acids.

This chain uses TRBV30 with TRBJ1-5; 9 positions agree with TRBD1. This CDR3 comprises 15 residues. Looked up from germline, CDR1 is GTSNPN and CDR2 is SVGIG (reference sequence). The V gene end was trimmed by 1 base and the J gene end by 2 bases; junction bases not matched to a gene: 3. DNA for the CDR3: TGTGCCTGGAGTGCGGGACAGGGTGGCAATCAGCCCCAGCATTTT. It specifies CAWSAGQGGNQPQHF.

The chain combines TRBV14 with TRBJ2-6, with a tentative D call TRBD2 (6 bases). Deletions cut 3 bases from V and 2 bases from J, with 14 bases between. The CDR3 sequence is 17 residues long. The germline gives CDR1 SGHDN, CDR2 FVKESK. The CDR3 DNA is TGTGCCAGCAGCCACCGGGCCCGGAGGGCTGGGGCCAACGTCCTGACTTTC. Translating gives CASSHRARRAGANVLTF.

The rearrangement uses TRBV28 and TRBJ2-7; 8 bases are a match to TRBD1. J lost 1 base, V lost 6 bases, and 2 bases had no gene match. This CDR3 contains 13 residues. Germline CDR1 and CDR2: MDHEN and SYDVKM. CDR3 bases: TGTGCCAGCAGGGGGACAGGTTCCTACGAGCAGTACTTC. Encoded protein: CASRGTGSYEQYF.

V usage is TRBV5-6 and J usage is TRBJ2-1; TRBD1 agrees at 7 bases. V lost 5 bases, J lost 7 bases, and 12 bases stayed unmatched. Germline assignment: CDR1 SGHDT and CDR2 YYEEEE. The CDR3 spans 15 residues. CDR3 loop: CASSTGTERGNEQFF. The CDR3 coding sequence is TGTGCCAGCAGTACCGGGACAGAAAGGGGGAATGAGCAGTTCTTC.

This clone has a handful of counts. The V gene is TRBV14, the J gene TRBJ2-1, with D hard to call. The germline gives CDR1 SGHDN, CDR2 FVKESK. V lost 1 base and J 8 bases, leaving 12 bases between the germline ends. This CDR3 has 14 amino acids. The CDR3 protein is CASSQVWSGDEQFF. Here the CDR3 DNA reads TGTGCCAGCAGCCAAGTATGGAGTGGCGATGAGCAGTTCTTC.

The CDR3 DNA reads TGTGCCAGTAGTATGTTTTATCGGGGGGCAGGCCATAACTATGGCTACACCTTC. This sequence encodes CASSMFYRGAGHNYGYTF. The chain employs TRBV19 and TRBJ1-2, with D perhaps matching TRBD1 (6 bases). V lost 3 bases, J lost 1 base, and 21 bases lay in between. Germline values: CDR1 LNHDA, CDR2 SQIVND (reference sequence). The CDR3 sequence is 18 residues long.

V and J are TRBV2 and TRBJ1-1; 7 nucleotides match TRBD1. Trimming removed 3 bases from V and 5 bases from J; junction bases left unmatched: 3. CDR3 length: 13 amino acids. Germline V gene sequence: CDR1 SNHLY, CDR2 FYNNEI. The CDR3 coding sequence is TGTGCCAGCAGTGACAACAGGGGAACTGAAGCTTTCTTT. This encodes CASSDNRGTEAFF.

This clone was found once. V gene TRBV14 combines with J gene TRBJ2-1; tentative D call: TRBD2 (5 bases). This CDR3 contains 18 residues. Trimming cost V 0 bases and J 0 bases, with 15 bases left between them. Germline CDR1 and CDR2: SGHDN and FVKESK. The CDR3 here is CASSQDKVSEGSYNEQFF. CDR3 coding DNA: TGTGCCAGCAGCCAAGACAAGGTTTCCGAGGGCTCCTACAATGAGCAGTTCTTC. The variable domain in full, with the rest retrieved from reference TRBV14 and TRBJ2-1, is EAGVTQFPSHSVIEKGQTVTLRCDPISGHDNLYWYRRVMGKEIKFLLHFVKESKQDESGMPNNRFLAERTGGTYSTLKVQPAELEDSGVYFCASSQDKVSEGSYNEQFFGPGTRLTVL.

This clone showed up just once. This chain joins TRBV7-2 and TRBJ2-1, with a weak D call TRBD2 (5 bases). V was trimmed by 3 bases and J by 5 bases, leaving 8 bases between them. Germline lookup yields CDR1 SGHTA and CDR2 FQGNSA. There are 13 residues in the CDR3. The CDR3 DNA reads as TGTGCCAGCAGCTTGAACGGGAACAATGAGCAGTTCTTC. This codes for CASSLNGNNEQFF.

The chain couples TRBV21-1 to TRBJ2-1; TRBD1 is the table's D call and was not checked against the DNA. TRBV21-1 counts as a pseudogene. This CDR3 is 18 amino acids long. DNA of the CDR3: TGTGCCAGCAGCAGGCCGGGACAGGGGCCAAAGGGAAACAATGAGCAGTTCTTC. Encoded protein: CASSRPGQGPKGNNEQFF.

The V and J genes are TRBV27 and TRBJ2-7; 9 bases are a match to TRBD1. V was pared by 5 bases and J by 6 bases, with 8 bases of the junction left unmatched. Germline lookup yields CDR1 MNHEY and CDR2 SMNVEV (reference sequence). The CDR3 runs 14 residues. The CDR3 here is CASSPRRTGAEQYV. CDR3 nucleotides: TGTGCCAGCAGTCCGCGGCGGACAGGGGCCGAGCAGTACGTC.

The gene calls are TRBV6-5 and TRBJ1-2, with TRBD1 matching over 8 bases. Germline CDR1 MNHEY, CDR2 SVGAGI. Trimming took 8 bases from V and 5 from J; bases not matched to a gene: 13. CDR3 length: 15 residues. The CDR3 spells CASHELGTGLYGYTF. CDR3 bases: TGTGCCAGCCACGAACTCGGGACAGGTCTTTATGGCTACACCTTC.